The next 15 T cell receptor beta chains were all read from a single sample in a study of Ad26.COV2.S vaccination and SARS-CoV-2 variants. The sample's treatment: over 15 received Ad26.COV2.S at low or high dose, single or two shots; about 5 received placebo; per-sample allocation not given. Repertoires come from day 63 after the first vaccine or placebo injection. Libraries were prepared by immunoSEQ multiplex PCR; TCRdb keeps only in-frame clonotypes and omits some of them. The data hold some 350,000 clones, with about 90% observed a single time. The sequencing used peripheral blood, collected in a trial of Ad26.COV2.S vaccine versus placebo. The origin of the receptors is a person between 18 and 59 years old who received the Ad26.COV2.S COVID-19 vaccine or a placebo.

V gene TRBV4-3 combines with J gene TRBJ1-2; D is possibly TRBD1 (6 bases). The CDR3 spans 13 residues. Trimming took 6 bases from V and 4 from J, leaving 12 bases between them. Germline CDR1 reads LGHNA; CDR2 reads YSLEER. The CDR3 sequence is CASRRGGAYGYTF. The CDR3 DNA is TGCGCCAGCAGAAGAGGGGGGGCCTATGGCTACACCTTC.

The chain is built from TRBV6-2 or TRBV6-3 and TRBJ1-5; D might be TRBD1 (6 bases). CDR1 and CDR2 (germline): MNHEY, SVGEGT. V was cut by 5 bases and J by 5 bases, with 16 bases left in between. This CDR3 region has 15 residues. CDR3 sequence reads: CASSTFRGLDQPQHF. CDR3 DNA sequence: TGTGCCAGCAGTACGTTCAGGGGTTTGGATCAGCCCCAGCATTTT.

A remark on this clone: The sample has other DNA sequences that encode this CDR3 too. This chain uses TRBV12-3 or TRBV12-4 with TRBJ1-1; D perhaps matches TRBD1 (6 bases). The length of the CDR3 is 12 residues. The ends were cut back, 6 bases at V and 5 bases at J, with 10 bases in the middle. CDR3 bases: TGTGCCAGCAGCCTGAGGGGGACTGAAGCTTTCTTT. Its protein product is CASSLRGTEAFF.

The rearrangement joins TRBV7-8 to TRBJ2-7; 10 bases are shared with TRBD2. The germline gives CDR1 SGHVS, CDR2 FQNEAQ. CDR3 length equals 15 residues. J gave up 0 bases and V 8 bases, and 7 bases lay outside the gene matches. The CDR3, as DNA: TGTGCCAGCGGATCTGGACTAGCGGCCTCCTACGAGCAGTACGTC. It codes for CASGSGLAASYEQYV.

V and J are TRBV30 and TRBJ1-4, with 8 bases that match TRBD1. Germline loops: CDR1 GTSNPN, CDR2 SVGIG (reference sequence). V shed 4 bases and J 3 bases; nucleotides not matched to a gene: 1. The CDR3 has 13 amino acids. This CDR3 is CAWTGQANEKLFF. The CDR3 region has the DNA TGTGCCTGGACGGGACAGGCTAATGAAAAACTGTTTTTT. Together with reference TRBV30 and TRBJ1-4, the CDR3 gives the full variable domain: SQTIHQWPATLVQPVGSPLSLECTVEGTSNPNLYWYRQAAGRGLQLLFYSVGIGQISSEVPQNLSASRPQDRQFILSSKKLLLSDSGFYLCAWTGQANEKLFFGSGTQLSVL.

This chain uses TRBV6-6 with TRBJ2-2; D gene ambiguous. CDR3 length: 12 residues. Trimming left V 8 bases short and J 3 bases short, with 7 bases between. Germline assignment: CDR1 MNHNY and CDR2 SVGAGI (reference sequence). CDR3 amino acids: CASLPDTGELFF. DNA for the CDR3: TGTGCCAGCCTTCCCGACACCGGGGAGCTGTTTTTT.

The rearrangement uses TRBV28 and TRBJ1-4, with a weak D call TRBD1 (5 bases). This CDR3 region has 15 residues. V was trimmed by 2 bases and J by 2 bases, leaving 9 bases between them. Germline V gene lookup returns CDR1 MDHEN and CDR2 SYDVKM. The CDR3 here is CASSLDGGTNEKLFF. CDR3 in DNA: TGTGCCAGCAGTTTAGATGGGGGTACTAATGAAAAACTGTTTTTT. Filled out from reference TRBV28 and TRBJ1-4, the complete variable domain reads DVKVTQSSRYLVKRTGEKVFLECVQDMDHENMFWYRQDPGLGLRLIYFSYDVKMKEKGDIPEGYSVSREKKERFSLILESASTNQTSMYLCASSLDGGTNEKLFFGSGTQLSVL.

This chain uses TRBV7-2 with TRBJ2-5; D perhaps matches TRBD2 (7 bases). In germline, CDR1 is SGHTA, CDR2 FQGNSA. Trimming took 8 bases from V and 5 from J, leaving 24 bases between them. The CDR3 totals 16 residues. CDR3 in amino acids: CASSPGVGLVQETQYF. The DNA for the CDR3 is TGTGCCAGCTCGCCAGGGGTAGGACTAGTTCAGGAGACCCAGTACTTC.

The chain couples TRBV5-1 to TRBJ2-2, with 9 bases matching TRBD1. V lost 3 bases to trimming and J lost 6 bases; unmatched junction nucleotides: 12. The CDR3 has 17 amino acids. The germline V gene has CDR1 SGHRS and CDR2 YFSETQ. The DNA of the CDR3 is TGCGCCAGCAGCTCGGGCACAGGGGGCCGGTTACCCGGGGAGCTGTTTTTT. Encoded protein: CASSSGTGGRLPGELFF.

The chain couples TRBV11-3 to TRBJ1-2; D perhaps matches TRBD1 (6 bases). Germline loops: CDR1 SGHNT, CDR2 YENEEA. This CDR3 is 15 amino acids long. V lost 2 bases, J lost 8 bases, and 18 bases lay in between. CDR3 nucleotide sequence: TGTGCCAGCAGCTTATCGGAGGGGGTGTCTTTGGGCTACACCTTC. Protein: CASSLSEGVSLGYTF. The full variable domain, rest sourced from reference TRBV11-3 and TRBJ1-2, is EAGVVQSPRYKIIEKKQPVAFWCNPISGHNTLYWYLQNLGQGPELLIRYENEEAVDDSQLPKDRFSAERLKGVDSTLKIQPAELGDSAVYLCASSLSEGVSLGYTFGSGTRLTVV.

The V call is TRBV18, the J call TRBJ1-4; D is unresolved. Trimming pared 6 bases from V and 8 bases from J, leaving 10 bases between. Germline V gene sequence: CDR1 KGHSH, CDR2 LQKENI. The CDR3 contains 12 residues. The CDR3 loop is CASSNNREKLFF. The CDR3 bases are TGTGCCAGCTCCAACAATAGAGAAAAACTGTTTTTT.

V usage is TRBV5-1 and J usage is TRBJ2-5, with TRBD1 matching over 9 bases. V dropped 4 bases and J dropped 5; count of bases not matched to a gene: 6. Germline V gene lookup returns CDR1 SGHRS and CDR2 YFSETQ. The CDR3 is 14 amino acids. CDR3 coding DNA: TGCGCCAGCAGCCAGGGACAGGGAGGGGAGACCCAGTACTTC. Protein product: CASSQGQGGETQYF.

J is TRBJ2-7 and V is TRBV7-2, with a possible D match to TRBD1 (6 bases). This CDR3 spans 16 amino acids. Germline V gene lookup returns CDR1 SGHTA and CDR2 FQGNSA. V lost 2 bases and J lost 1, with 15 bases in between. The CDR3 coding sequence is TGTGCCAGCAGCTTATTAGGGGCAGGGGAGTCCTACGAGCAGTACTTC. Encoded protein: CASSLLGAGESYEQYF.

The chain couples TRBV19 to TRBJ1-6; D might be TRBD1 (5 bases). Germline V CDR1 and CDR2: LNHDA, SQIVND (reference sequence). Trimming shortened V by 5 bases and J by 13 bases, and 18 bases separated the two germline ends. This CDR3 has 14 residues. The CDR3 nucleotides read TGTGCCAGTAGTCCCGCCGGGACGATGTCCCCCCTCCACTTT. Amino acids: CASSPAGTMSPLHF.

The V gene is TRBV3-1 (or the pseudogene TRBV3-2), the J gene TRBJ1-2; D gene ambiguous. This CDR3 region has 17 residues. Germline loops: CDR1 LGHDT, CDR2 YNNKEL (reference sequence). Trimming took 4 bases from V and 4 from J, leaving 22 bases between them. In DNA, the CDR3 is TGTGCCAGCAGCCCGACCGGGGTTCGGTATGTAACCTATGGCTACACCTTC. Translating gives CASSPTGVRYVTYGYTF.